This T cell receptor beta chain was found in a study of cytomegalovirus exposure and HLA in healthy donors. Findings and limits, study-wide: It was taken for granted in presence/absence analyses that sequencing depth across donors was roughly uniform.

Germline V gene lookup returns CDR1 SGHNT and CDR2 YYREEE (reference sequence). The junction had 4 bases not matched to a gene; V was cut back by 0 bases and J by 3 bases. This CDR3 contains 15 residues. In the case of this clone: Its antigen is unknown.

PCR was performed using 60 Vbeta and 13 Jbeta primers. Some clones are missing from TCRdb's copy, which holds only in-frame ones; the method was immunoSEQ multiplex PCR. The sample records 150,000 to 200,000 clones, under 90% being singletons. The genes are TRBV5-4 and TRBJ1-2; 8 bases line up with TRBD1. The sequencing sample was made of PBMCs. The sequence came from a male donor in good health and CMV-seronegative. This CDR3 reads CASSLGTGLYYGYTF. The CDR3 region has the DNA TGTGCCAGCAGCTTGGGGACAGGGCTTTACTATGGCTACACCTTC.